The present TCR beta chain was sequenced within a study of blood T cells in healthy people across ages. It was with a sample-barcoded 5' primer and a J-beta primer mix that a second PCR of roughly 6 to 12 cycles was run. TCRdb called the 5' RACE reads again in MiXCR, with one record for every CDR3 protein. The profile shows 600,000 or so distinct CDR3 sequences, 25% to 35% of them singletons. Donors were healthy Caucasian individuals from Russia aged about 6 to 90. Study outcomes and limitations: Underestimates were what the diversity estimates from one million T cells were considered to be. In older individuals, TCR beta diversity per million T cells was lower, falling roughly linearly with age.

This clonotype occurred a few times. What it recognizes is unknown. This receptor was taken from a woman of 80 years or more in good health. Sequenced input: blood.

The chain's CDR3 is CASGSSGGALYNEQFF. The CDR3 nucleotides are TGTGCTAGTGGTTCAAGCGGGGGGGCTCTGTACAATGAGCAGTTCTTC. This chain uses TRBV12-5 with TRBJ2-1; the match to TRBD2 covers 10 bases. CDR1 is LGHNT, CDR2 FRNRAP, per germline. This CDR3 region has 16 residues. The trim removed 4 bases at V and 4 bases at J, leaving 7 bases unmatched.